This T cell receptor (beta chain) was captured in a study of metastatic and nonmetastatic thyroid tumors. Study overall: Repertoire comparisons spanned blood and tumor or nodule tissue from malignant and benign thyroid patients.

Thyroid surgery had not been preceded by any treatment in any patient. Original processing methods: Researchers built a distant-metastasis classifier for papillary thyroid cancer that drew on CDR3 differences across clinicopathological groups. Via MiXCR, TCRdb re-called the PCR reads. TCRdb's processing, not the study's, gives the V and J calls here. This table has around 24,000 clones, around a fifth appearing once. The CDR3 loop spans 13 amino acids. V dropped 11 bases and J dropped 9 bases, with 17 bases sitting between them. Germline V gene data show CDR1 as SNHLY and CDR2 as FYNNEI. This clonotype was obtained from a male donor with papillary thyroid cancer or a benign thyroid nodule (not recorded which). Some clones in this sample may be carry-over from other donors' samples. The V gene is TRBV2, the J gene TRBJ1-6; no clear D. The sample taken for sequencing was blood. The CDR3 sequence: CAVKTHGISPLHF. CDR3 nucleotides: TGTGCCGTAAAAACTCATGGTATTTCACCCCTCCACTTT.